The sequence of this T cell receptor beta chain was determined in a study of patients and donors after allogeneic stem cell transplantation. V shed 4 bases, J shed 3 bases, and the junction held 3 bases outside the gene matches. The CDR3 extends over 14 amino acids. CDR1 is SGHTA, CDR2 FQGTGA, per germline. TCRdb independently ran MiXCR on the RT-PCR reads; one entry per CDR3 protein. The sample lists fewer than 180,000 distinct CDR3 sequences; approximately 40% were seen once. The V call is TRBV7-3, the J call TRBJ2-5; TRBD1 agrees at 9 bases. This sequence originates from a human donor who was either an allogeneic HSCT recipient or a stem cell or donor lymphocyte infusion donor (not recorded which). It is not recorded whose cells these are; they may come from a transplant donor. The sequenced sample was blood, either unsorted or a sorted T cell fraction (not recorded which). The CDR3 spells CASSWTGAEETQYF. CDR3 DNA sequence: TGTGCCAGCAGCTGGACAGGGGCCGAAGAGACCCAGTACTTC. The full variable domain, in which reference TRBV7-3 and TRBJ2-5 provide the parts outside the CDR3, is GAGVSQTPSNKVTEKGKYVELRCDPISGHTALYWYRQSLGQGPEFLIYFQGTGAADDSGLPNDRFFAVRPEGSVSTLKIQRTERGDSAVYLCASSWTGAEETQYFGPGTRLLVL.